This TCR beta chain was sequenced in a study of T cell responses to AZD1222 COVID-19 vaccine (dated by TCRdb to the early 2020s). Concerning the study at large: AZD1222 recipients whose second dose came at about 4 weeks and those whose second dose came at about 12 weeks were combined into one group, since spike-specific TCR depth and breadth did not differ between the two schedules. TCR sequencing was performed for fewer than 250 trial participants, of whom 207 were given two doses of AZD1222 and some 26 were given two doses of MenACWY control vaccine. Trial participants were enrolled into age subgroups of 18-55, 56-69 and 70-plus years, which contained about 150, 27 and 61 TCR-sequenced participants, respectively.

What the research found in general, with its limitations: The 56-69-year group was small, and its depth increase did not reach significance, likely because of low power. A significant rise in spike-specific TCR breadth and depth was observed after two AZD1222 doses relative to day 0 and relative to MenACWY recipients. The whole spike protein was spanned by vaccine-associated CD4 TCRs, and dominant responses were seen in regions 160-218 and 743-854. Reportedly, almost half of the unique spike-specific TCRs recognized epitopes lying outside the regions that are mutated in the B.1.351 and B.1.1.7 variants. No day 14 peak-response samples were available, so repertoires were characterized only after the peak T cell response. Participants were mostly white British, with more females than males. The authors suggested clonal diversity may have been underestimated. Conclusions about previously exposed vaccinees were limited because only a handful of AZD1222 recipients were SARS-CoV-2 seropositive at baseline.

In the paper's terms, the time point label means: baseline before first vaccination. Samples from vaccinated people were obtained from the UK trials COV001 and COV002, which included a single-blind randomized controlled phase 2/3 trial of AZD1222 (ChAdOx1 nCoV-19) in healthy adults. For TCRbeta chain sequencing, PBMC samples were collected from trial participants at day 0 and at day 28 after the second dose. In regard to this clone: The target of this receptor is not known. No base quality values were provided; no much bigger clone lies one nucleotide off.

The CDR3 regions of human TCRbeta chains were subjected to immunosequencing. The source study handled its data this way. TCRs in the repertoires were matched against a reference library of SARS-CoV-2-specific TCRs that had been generated with the MIRA antigen-specificity platform. Breadth meant the fraction of unique TCRs that were SARS-CoV-2-associated, whereas depth meant the fraction of total T cells that were SARS-CoV-2-associated. Using the MIRA data, each spike-specific TCR was mapped to the spike region that the TCR reacts to and placed in a CD4 or CD8 class. Log10-transformed breadth and depth values were compared by one-way ANOVA with Sidak's multiple comparisons tests. TCRdb's version of the immuneACCESS table is confined to in-frame rearrangements and falls short of the full clone set. An unresolved V gene accounts for under half of the shortfall where checked; the remainder is of unknown origin. The V and J calls and clone size are taken from that table; D and trimming were inferred from the DNA. The table for this sample lists about 200,000 clones; almost 90% of them were counted only once. The biggest ten clones account for around 7.9% of the sample.

The receptor was derived from an adult in good health. The sequenced sample was peripheral blood, obtained on day 0 of AZD1222 vaccination.

The sequenced DNA: TGTGCCAGCAGCCGGCGTGGACTAGCGGGGGTGGAGACCCAGTACTTC. Its protein product is CASSRRGLAGVETQYF. This receptor chain uses TRBV14 and TRBJ2-5; 13 middle bases align to TRBD2. Based on the germline V gene, the CDR1 and CDR2 sequences are SGHDN and FVKESK. The CDR3 goes from the cysteine to the phenylalanine over 16 residues. Only the CDR3 region is kept as DNA, spanning 48 bases read in frame from base 1. For this chain, trimming is 4 bases at the V end and 5 bases at the J end, and the number of junction bases without a gene match is 7.